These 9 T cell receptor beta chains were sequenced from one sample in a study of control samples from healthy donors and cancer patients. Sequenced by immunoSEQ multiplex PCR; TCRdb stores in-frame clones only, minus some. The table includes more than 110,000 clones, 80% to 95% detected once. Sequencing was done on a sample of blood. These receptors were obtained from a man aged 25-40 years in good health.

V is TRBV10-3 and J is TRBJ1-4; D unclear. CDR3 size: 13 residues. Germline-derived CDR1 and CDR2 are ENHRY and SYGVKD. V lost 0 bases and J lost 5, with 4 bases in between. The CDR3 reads CAISESGNEKLFF. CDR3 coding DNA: TGTGCCATCAGTGAGTCAGGGAATGAAAAACTGTTTTTT.

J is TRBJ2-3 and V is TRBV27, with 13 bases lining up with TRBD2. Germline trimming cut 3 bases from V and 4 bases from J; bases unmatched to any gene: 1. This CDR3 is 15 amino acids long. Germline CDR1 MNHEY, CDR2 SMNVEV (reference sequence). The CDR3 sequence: CASSLGLAGPDTQYF. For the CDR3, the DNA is TGTGCCAGCAGTTTGGGACTAGCGGGACCAGATACGCAGTATTTT.

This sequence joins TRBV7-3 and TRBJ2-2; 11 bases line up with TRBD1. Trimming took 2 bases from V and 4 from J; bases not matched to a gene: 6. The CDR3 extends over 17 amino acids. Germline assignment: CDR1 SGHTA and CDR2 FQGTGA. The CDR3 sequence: CASSLRAGQGGTGELFF. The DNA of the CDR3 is TGTGCCAGCAGCTTACGGGCGGGACAGGGGGGCACCGGGGAGCTGTTTTTT.

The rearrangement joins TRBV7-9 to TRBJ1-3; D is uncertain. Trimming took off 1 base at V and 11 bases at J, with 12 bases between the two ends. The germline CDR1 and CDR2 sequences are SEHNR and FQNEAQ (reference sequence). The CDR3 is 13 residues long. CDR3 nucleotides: TGTGCCAGCAGCTTAGGTGGAGCGGTCCCCATATATTTT. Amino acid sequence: CASSLGGAVPIYF. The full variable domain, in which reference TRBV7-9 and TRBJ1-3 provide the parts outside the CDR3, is DTGVSQNPRHKITKRGQNVTFRCDPISEHNRLYWYRQTLGQGPEFLTYFQNEAQLEKSRLLSDRFSAERPKGSFSTLEIQRTEQGDSAMYLCASSLGGAVPIYFGEGSWLTVV.

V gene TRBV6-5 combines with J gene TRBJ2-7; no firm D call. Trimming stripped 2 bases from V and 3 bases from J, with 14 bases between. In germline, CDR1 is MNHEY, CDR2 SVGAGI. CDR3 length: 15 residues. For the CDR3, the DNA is TGTGCCAGCAGTTACAATCCTACAACACACTACGAGCAGTACTTC. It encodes CASSYNPTTHYEQYF.

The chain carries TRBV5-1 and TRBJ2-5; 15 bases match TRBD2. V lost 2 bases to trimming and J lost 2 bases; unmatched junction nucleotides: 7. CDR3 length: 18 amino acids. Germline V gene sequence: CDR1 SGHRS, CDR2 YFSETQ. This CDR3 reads CASSLRTSGRADQETQYF. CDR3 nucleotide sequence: TGCGCCAGCAGCTTAAGGACTAGCGGGAGGGCTGATCAAGAGACCCAGTACTTC. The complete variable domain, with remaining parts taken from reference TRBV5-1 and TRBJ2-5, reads KAGVTQTPRYLIKTRGQQVTLSCSPISGHRSVSWYQQTPGQGLQFLFEYFSETQRNKGNFPGRFSGRQFSNSRSEMNVSTLELGDSALYLCASSLRTSGRADQETQYFGPGTRLLVL.

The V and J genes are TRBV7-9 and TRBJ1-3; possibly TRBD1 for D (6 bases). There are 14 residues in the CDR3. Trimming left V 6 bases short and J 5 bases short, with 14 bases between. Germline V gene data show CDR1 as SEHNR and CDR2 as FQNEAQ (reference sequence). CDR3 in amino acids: CASRGGGQRNTIYF. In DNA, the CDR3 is TGTGCCAGCAGGGGAGGGGGGCAGCGAAACACCATATATTTT.

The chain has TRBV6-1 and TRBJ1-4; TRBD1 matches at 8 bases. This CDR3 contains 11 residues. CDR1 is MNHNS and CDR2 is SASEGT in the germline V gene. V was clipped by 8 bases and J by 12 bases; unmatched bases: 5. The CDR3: CASGETGELFF. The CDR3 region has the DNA TGTGCCAGCGGAGAGACAGGGGAACTGTTTTTT.

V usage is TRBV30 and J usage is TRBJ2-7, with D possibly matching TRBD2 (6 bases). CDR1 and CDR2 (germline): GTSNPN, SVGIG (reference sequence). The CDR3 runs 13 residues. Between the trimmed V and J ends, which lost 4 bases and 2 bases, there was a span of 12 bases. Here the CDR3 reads CAWNQDYTYEQYF. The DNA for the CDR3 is TGTGCCTGGAACCAGGACTACACCTACGAGCAGTACTTC.